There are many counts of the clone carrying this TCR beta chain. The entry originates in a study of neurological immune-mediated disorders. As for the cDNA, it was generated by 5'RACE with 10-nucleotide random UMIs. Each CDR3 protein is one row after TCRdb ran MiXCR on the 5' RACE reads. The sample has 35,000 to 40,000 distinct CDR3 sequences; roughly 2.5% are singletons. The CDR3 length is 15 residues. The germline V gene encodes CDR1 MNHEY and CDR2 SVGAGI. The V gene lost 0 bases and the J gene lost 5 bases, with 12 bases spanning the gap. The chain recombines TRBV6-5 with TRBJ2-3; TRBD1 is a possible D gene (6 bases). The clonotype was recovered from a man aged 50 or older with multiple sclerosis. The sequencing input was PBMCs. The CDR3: CASSYSSTGQDTQYF. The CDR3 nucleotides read TGTGCCAGCAGTTACTCGAGCACAGGGCAAGATACGCAGTATTTT.